These 21 T cell receptor beta chains share one sample of origin, sequenced in a study of OX40 agonist ivuxolimab in advanced cancers. The data were produced by immunoSEQ multiplex PCR, yet TCRdb's version contains in-frame clones alone and is incomplete. The sample has 50,000 to 55,000 clones, roughly three quarters seen once. Sequenced material: CD4+ or CD8+ T cells sorted from blood, taken in a trial of the OX40 agonist ivuxolimab. Source of these receptors: an adult with an advanced solid tumor such as melanoma, head and neck, liver or kidney cancer.

V and J are TRBV11-2 and TRBJ2-3; TRBD1 matches 7 bases. The ends lost 1 base at V and 4 bases at J; junction bases unmatched: 5. There are 15 residues in the CDR3. CDR1 SGHAT and CDR2 FQNNGV come from the germline V gene. The CDR3, as DNA: TGTGCCAGCAGCTTAGGGAATACAGGGGCAGATACGCAGTATTTT. This translates into CASSLGNTGADTQYF.

There are a few counts of this clone. The rearrangement uses TRBV19 and TRBJ2-5, with TRBD2 identical over 9 bases. The CDR3 extends over 13 amino acids. The germline V gene has CDR1 LNHDA and CDR2 SQIVND (reference sequence). The V and J ends lost 5 bases and 4 bases, in that order; junction bases with no gene match: 2. The CDR3 DNA follows: TGTGCCAGTAGTCCTAGCGGGATAGAGACCCAGTACTTC. As protein: CASSPSGIETQYF.

The V gene is TRBV15, the J gene TRBJ2-4; unclear D gene. Looked up from germline, CDR1 is LNHNV and CDR2 is YYDKDF (reference sequence). CDR3 length equals 12 residues. V lost 0 bases and J 13 bases, leaving 10 bases between the germline ends. CDR3 sequence reads: CATSRDSASQYF. The CDR3 coding sequence is TGTGCCACCAGCAGAGATTCGGCTTCACAGTACTTC.

CDR3 DNA: TGTGCCAGCAGCCAAGAGCCCGGACAGGGGGCTGAAGCTTTCTTT. The encoded protein is CASSQEPGQGAEAFF. V is TRBV4-2 and J is TRBJ1-1; 10 bases map to TRBD1. Germline CDR1 and CDR2: LGHNA and YNFKEQ. The CDR3 loop spans 15 amino acids. With 0 bases clipped from V and 6 bases from J, the junction kept 4 bases outside the gene matches.

This clone was recorded once. The rearrangement uses TRBV28 and TRBJ1-2; TRBD1 agrees at 10 bases. Germline values: CDR1 MDHEN, CDR2 SYDVKM. J was trimmed by 6 bases and V by 4 bases; bases with no gene match: 11. The CDR3 spans 16 residues. CDR3 DNA: TGTGCCAGCAGTTCTCCCCCCCGGACAGGGGGTAATGGCTACACCTTC. This gives the protein CASSSPPRTGGNGYTF.

The chain has TRBV6-1 and TRBJ2-3, with TRBD1 as a possible D gene (6 bases). The germline V gene has CDR1 MNHNS and CDR2 SASEGT. Trimming pared 6 bases from V and 2 bases from J, leaving 15 bases between. The CDR3 extends over 15 amino acids. CDR3: CASRTGQTFTDTQYF. CDR3 nucleotide sequence: TGTGCCAGCAGGACCGGACAGACCTTCACAGATACGCAGTATTTT.

The chain has TRBV6-6 and TRBJ2-7, with 11 bases matching TRBD2. CDR1 MNHNY and CDR2 SVGAGI come from the germline V gene (reference sequence). This CDR3 comprises 15 residues. The ends lost 8 bases at V and 4 bases at J; junction bases unmatched: 10. The CDR3 bases are TGTGCCAGCTCCGCCGAGTCTAGCGGGAGGTACGAGCAGTACTTC. This sequence encodes CASSAESSGRYEQYF.

The CDR3 DNA follows: TGTGCTAGTGGTTTGGACCTCCCTTTTGGGGGCCCTCGGTACAATGAGCAGTTCTTC. Encoded protein: CASGLDLPFGGPRYNEQFF. V usage is TRBV12-5 and J usage is TRBJ2-1; TRBD1 might be the D (6 bases). The CDR3 runs to 19 residues. V lost 1 base to trimming and J lost 4 bases, with 23 bases between them. Looked up from germline, CDR1 is LGHNT and CDR2 is FRNRAP.

The sample holds a few counts of this clone. V usage is TRBV4-3 and J usage is TRBJ2-3, with 8 bases fitting TRBD2. The V gene end was trimmed by 0 bases and the J gene end by 0 bases; junction bases not matched to a gene: 11. The CDR3 runs to 19 residues. The germline CDR1 and CDR2 sequences are LGHNA and YSLEER. The CDR3 reads CASSQDRSGDTASTDTQYF. Written as DNA, the CDR3 is TGCGCCAGCAGCCAAGACCGTAGCGGGGATACAGCTAGCACAGATACGCAGTATTTT.

This clone has a single count. The sample carries other DNA sequences with the same CDR3. CDR3 sequence (DNA): TGTGCCAGCAGCTTAGGGGGGAGCAACACTGAAGCTTTCTTT. Amino acid sequence: CASSLGGSNTEAFF. This rearrangement joins TRBV7-8 to TRBJ1-1; possible D gene TRBD1, 5 bases. The germline V and J ends were trimmed by 1 base and 2 bases, with 8 bases remaining between them. The length of the CDR3 is 14 residues. Germline CDR1 SGHVS, CDR2 FQNEAQ. Full variable domain (outside the CDR3, taken from reference TRBV7-8 and TRBJ1-1): GAGVSQSPRYKVAKRGQDVALRCDPISGHVSLFWYQQALGQGPEFLTYFQNEAQLDKSGLPSDRFFAERPEGSVSTLKIQRTQQEDSAVYLCASSLGGSNTEAFFGQGTRLTVV.

This clone was counted between two and nine times. V is TRBV7-2 and J is TRBJ2-1, with 9 bases fitting TRBD2. Trimming took 1 base from V and 2 from J; bases not matched to a gene: 0. Germline V gene data show CDR1 as SGHTA and CDR2 as FQGNSA. CDR3 size: 15 residues. The CDR3: CASSLGGGAYNEQFF. DNA of the CDR3: TGTGCCAGCAGCTTAGGCGGGGGGGCCTACAATGAGCAGTTCTTC.

This chain connects TRBV12-5 to TRBJ2-1, with D unclear. The germline V gene has CDR1 LGHNT and CDR2 FRNRAP. The CDR3 covers 13 residues. V lost 2 bases and J lost 8, with 10 bases in between. CDR3 protein: CASGLSSKDEQFF. The CDR3 nucleotides read TGTGCTAGTGGTTTGTCGTCCAAGGATGAGCAGTTCTTC.

This chain connects TRBV7-2 to TRBJ1-2; D not resolved. The germline CDR1 and CDR2 sequences are SGHTA and FQGNSA. There are 14 residues in the CDR3. The V end was cut by 1 base, the J end by 8 bases, with 14 bases between. The CDR3 DNA follows: TGTGCCAGCAGCTTAGTTAGCAGCTTTGTGGGCTACACCTTC. It specifies CASSLVSSFVGYTF.

The chain has TRBV5-5 and TRBJ2-1; 10 bases are a match to TRBD2. Germline-derived CDR1 and CDR2 are SGHKS and YYEKEE (reference sequence). The J segment lost 4 bases and the V segment lost 0 bases, leaving 4 bases of the junction unmatched. The CDR3 consists of 16 residues. The CDR3 DNA follows: TGTGCCAGCAGCTTGGGGCTAGCGGGGGAATACAATGAGCAGTTCTTC. Encoded protein: CASSLGLAGEYNEQFF.

The rearrangement joins TRBV7-9 to TRBJ1-2; 10 nucleotides line up with TRBD1. Germline-derived CDR1 and CDR2 are SEHNR and FQNEAQ (reference sequence). The CDR3 has 16 amino acids. V dropped 4 bases and J dropped 13; count of bases not matched to a gene: 18. This CDR3 reads CASSSWFPGTGERCTF. The CDR3 DNA sequence: TGTGCCAGCAGCTCTTGGTTTCCCGGGACAGGGGAAAGGTGCACCTTC. Complete variable domain (other parts from reference TRBV7-9 and TRBJ1-2): DTGVSQNPRHKITKRGQNVTFRCDPISEHNRLYWYRQTLGQGPEFLTYFQNEAQLEKSRLLSDRFSAERPKGSFSTLEIQRTEQGDSAMYLCASSSWFPGTGERCTFGSGTRLTVV.

The chain carries TRBV11-2 and TRBJ2-3; D perhaps matches TRBD2 (5 bases). The CDR3 length is 13 residues. Germline CDR1 reads SGHAT; CDR2 reads FQNNGV. V lost 2 bases and J lost 3, with 6 bases in between. DNA for the CDR3: TGTGCCAGCAGCTTACCGGGGACAGATACGCAGTATTTT. Residues: CASSLPGTDTQYF.

Comment on this clone: It is unclear where the CDR3 begins or ends on the DNA, so no DNA is shown, and the CDR3 is as TCRdb lists it. The chain couples TRBV6-1 to TRBJ2-3. From germline, CDR1 is MNHNS and CDR2 SASEGT. Termini included, the CDR3 measures 14 amino acids. The CDR3 sequence is CASSVGQGAQWEYF.

The chain has TRBV19 and TRBJ1-1; no firm D call. This CDR3 contains 13 residues. V shed 3 bases and J shed 0 bases, with 5 bases lying between them. From germline, CDR1 is LNHDA and CDR2 SQIVND (reference sequence). The CDR3 loop is CASSMAMNTEAFF. CDR3 sequence (DNA): TGTGCCAGTAGTATGGCCATGAACACTGAAGCTTTCTTT.

The rearrangement links TRBV4-1 to TRBJ2-1; 9 bases line up with TRBD2. In germline, CDR1 is MGHRA, CDR2 YSYEKL. CDR3 length: 16 residues. V was clipped by 1 base and J by 6 bases; unmatched bases: 7. CDR3 sequence: CASSQVGSGGPNEQFF. The CDR3 DNA is TGCGCCAGCAGCCAAGTCGGTAGCGGGGGCCCCAATGAGCAGTTCTTC.

J is TRBJ2-3 and V is TRBV28, with 7 bases aligning to TRBD2. This CDR3 is 13 amino acids long. Germline CDR1 is MDHEN and CDR2 is SYDVKM. V was pared by 10 bases and J by 2 bases, with 6 bases of the junction left unmatched. The CDR3 loop is CATGSGATDTQYF. DNA for the CDR3: TGTGCCACCGGAAGCGGGGCCACAGATACGCAGTATTTT.

The chain links TRBV7-2 to TRBJ1-2; TRBD1 is a possible D gene (6 bases). The CDR3 is made up of 17 amino acids. CDR1 and CDR2 from the germline V gene are SGHTA and FQGNSA. V gave up 4 bases and J gave up 0 bases, with 18 bases separating them. CDR3: CASSYRTATYSNYGYTF. CDR3 coding DNA: TGTGCCAGCAGCTATCGGACAGCGACCTATTCTAACTATGGCTACACCTTC.